This T cell receptor beta chain is drawn from a study of T cell responses to AZD1222 COVID-19 vaccine. The germline V and J ends were trimmed by 2 bases and 0 bases, with 8 bases remaining between them. The germline gives CDR1 SGHTA, CDR2 FQGNSA. The CDR3 consists of 15 residues. Study observations and caveats: Baseline testing showed seropositivity in only five or six AZD1222 recipients. Donors skewed white British and female; clonal diversity was possibly underestimated. Spike-specific TCR breadth rose after two AZD1222 doses, and depth rose as well.

Note on this clone: Antigen: not known.

Clones were read by immunoSEQ multiplex PCR, and TCRdb kept only the in-frame ones, dropping some. The table lists about 120,000 clones, 90% to 95% of them singletons. Sequenced material: peripheral blood, taken on day 0 of AZD1222 vaccination. The chain has TRBV7-2 and TRBJ1-5; D not certain. This TCR was recovered from an adult in good health. CDR3 amino acids: CASSLNSYSNQPQHF. CDR3 DNA sequence: TGTGCCAGCAGCTTAAACAGCTATAGCAATCAGCCCCAGCATTTT.